This T cell receptor (beta chain) was documented in a study of long-term antiretroviral therapy in people with HIV. The CDR3 spans 15 residues. Germline V lookup: CDR1 SEHNR, CDR2 FQNEAQ (reference sequence). The ends lost 5 bases at V and 6 bases at J; junction bases unmatched: 3. On this clone: Its antigen is unidentified.

General study findings and limits: Against controls, HIV repertoires showed narrower ranges of CDR3 length.

The assay, immunoSEQ v3.0, was run at survey level. This table comes from immunoSEQ multiplex PCR, and its TCRdb copy is limited to in-frame clones, with some not included. The sample carries about 50,000 clones, around four fifths recorded once. This sequence was found in a woman in her late teens or twenties with HIV. The chain carries TRBV7-9 and TRBJ2-2; 13 bases are shared with TRBD2. Sequenced material: unsorted PBMCs, taken 0.8 years after starting antiretroviral therapy. CDR3 in DNA: TGTGCCAGCAGCCAGACTAGCGGGAGGCCCGGGGAGCTGTTTTTT. It is translated as CASSQTSGRPGELFF.